Listed below are T cell receptor beta chains from one sample, sequenced in a study of blood T cell repertoires in COVID-19. Clones were sequenced by immunoSEQ multiplex PCR, and TCRdb holds only the in-frame ones, with some missing. Of about 97,000 clones in the sample, roughly 87% were seen once. What was sequenced was peripheral blood. Receptor source: a woman in her 50s with COVID-19, enrolled during active disease. CDR3s leave out the opening cysteine and the closing phenylalanine or tryptophan. Fields, in order: J gene, V gene, CDR3 protein.

>TRBJ2-7|TRBV30
AWSGIIYEQY
>TRBJ1-2|TRBV27
ASRTGGGGLDGYT
>TRBJ2-2|TRBV9
ASSVAQRVTGELF
>TRBJ1-1|TRBV3-1/TRBV3-2
ASSSEQVEAF
>TRBJ1-6|TRBV3-1/TRBV3-2
ASSQERGNSPLH
>TRBJ2-5|TRBV20-1
SASSSVGGLGETQY
>TRBJ1-2|TRBV28
ASSYGVSNYGYT
>TRBJ2-2|TRBV7-9
ASSGHGTGYTGELF
>TRBJ1-6|TRBV13
ASSPPTGQPLH
>TRBJ2-1|TRBV6-2/TRBV6-3
ASSPGVLLARANNEQF
>TRBJ1-2|TRBV6-5
ASSPGVFYGYT
>TRBJ1-1|TRBV2
ASSDRQGATEAF
>TRBJ1-1|TRBV11-2
ASSPEGVGFTEAF
>TRBJ2-7|TRBV11-2
ASSSNQGLSLYEQY
>TRBJ1-5|TRBV19
ASSIGQVNQPQH
>TRBJ1-6|TRBV12-3/TRBV12-4
ASSWGQGSPLH
>TRBJ1-1|TRBV18
ASSPGGETEAF
>TRBJ2-1|TRBV30
AWSPLAGVLNEQF
>TRBJ1-6|TRBV30
AWSVPGGPPLH
>TRBJ1-6|TRBV3-1/TRBV3-2
ASSQDWLNSPLH
>TRBJ2-1|TRBV7-9
ASSLGSENEQF
>TRBJ1-2|TRBV6-5
ASGTGLGYT
>TRBJ1-5|TRBV29-1
SARDIGQPQH
>TRBJ2-7|TRBV5-1
ASSNPGFYEQY
>TRBJ2-7|TRBV18
ASSTDSRSYEQY
>TRBJ1-5|TRBV28
ASSLAGPRYRPQH
>TRBJ2-3|TRBV9
ASSVGPLAATDTQY
>TRBJ1-3|TRBV5-1
ASSLEGQGLNTIY
>TRBJ1-1|TRBV27
ASRFGGENTEAF